The 31 T cell receptor beta chains below were found in one sample sequenced in a study of follicular helper T cells after annual influenza vaccination. Clones were read by immunoSEQ multiplex PCR, and TCRdb kept only the in-frame ones, dropping some. This sample has about 9,300 clones; about 90% occur once, and the top ten carry roughly 0.45%. Time point given: 2015-2016 season, pre-vaccination. The sequencing here drew on CXCR5+ CD38- circulating T follicular helper cells from blood, taken on the day of influenza vaccination. The subset: circulating Tfh, non-naive CD4+CXCR5+PD-1+ (ICOS+CD38+ or ICOS-CD38-). These receptors were obtained from an adult who received the influenza vaccine.

The rearrangement links TRBV2 to TRBJ2-3; 9 bases align to TRBD2. CDR3 length equals 15 residues. CDR1 and CDR2 from the germline V gene are SNHLY and FYNNEI. After removal of 3 bases from V and 5 bases from J, the junction contained 6 bases not matched to a gene. The CDR3 nucleotides read TGTGCCAGCAGTGACCAGGGACTAGCAGGAGATACGCAGTATTTT. Amino acid sequence: CASSDQGLAGDTQYF. Supplemented by reference TRBV2 and TRBJ2-3, the full variable domain reads EPEVTQTPSHQVTQMGQEVILRCVPISNHLYFYWYRQILGQKVEFLVSFYNNEISEKSEIFDDQFSVERPDGSNFTLKIRSTKLEDSAMYFCASSDQGLAGDTQYFGPGTRLTVL.

The rearrangement joins TRBV5-6 to TRBJ1-2, with TRBD1 identical over 8 bases. CDR3 length equals 13 residues. Germline assignment: CDR1 SGHDT and CDR2 YYEEEE. The trim removed 0 bases at V and 8 bases at J, leaving 3 bases unmatched. Here the CDR3 DNA reads TGTGCCAGCAGCTTGGAACCAGGGGGCGGCTACACCTTC. This translates into CASSLEPGGGYTF.

The chain combines TRBV6-4 with TRBJ2-3; D is unresolved. Germline values: CDR1 MRHNA, CDR2 SNTAGT. The CDR3 is 14 residues long. The ends were cut back, 8 bases at V and 0 bases at J, with 12 bases in the middle. Here the CDR3 DNA reads TGTGCCAGCCGGAAAACAGCTAGCACAGATACGCAGTATTTT. It is translated as CASRKTASTDTQYF.

V usage is TRBV6-5 and J usage is TRBJ1-2; 10 bases agree with TRBD1. Germline V gives CDR1 MNHEY, CDR2 SVGAGI. This CDR3 is 13 amino acids long. V lost 10 bases and J lost 7; bases outside the gene matches: 9. Here the CDR3 reads CATNDRGQGGYTF. In DNA, the CDR3 is TGTGCCACCAACGACAGGGGGCAAGGTGGCTACACCTTC.

This clone came up once. The chain links TRBV6-5 to TRBJ1-1; no firm D call. Germline assignment: CDR1 MNHEY and CDR2 SVGAGI. The germline V and J ends were trimmed by 5 bases and 2 bases, with 9 bases remaining between them. CDR3 size: 13 residues. The CDR3 DNA reads as TGTGCCAGCAGTCGGCCACTTAACACTGAAGCTTTCTTT. Amino acid sequence: CASSRPLNTEAFF.

To note about this clone: The sample contains more than one DNA sequence encoding this CDR3. This chain joins TRBV7-6 and TRBJ2-2, with a weak D call TRBD2 (5 bases). The ends were cut back, 5 bases at V and 4 bases at J, with 17 bases in the middle. This CDR3 is 16 amino acids long. In germline, CDR1 is SGHVS, CDR2 FNYEAQ. CDR3 bases: TGTGCCAGCAGCCCCAAGACGGGGTTAATCACCGGGGAGCTGTTTTTT. Protein: CASSPKTGLITGELFF.

The chain recombines TRBV5-4 with TRBJ1-2; D might be TRBD1 (5 bases). CDR3 size: 16 residues. Trimming shortened V by 4 bases and J by 0 bases, and 16 bases separated the two germline ends. Germline CDR1 is SGHNT and CDR2 is YYREEE (reference sequence). The CDR3 is CASSTEYRIANYGYTF. DNA for the CDR3: TGTGCCAGCAGCACAGAATACAGGATAGCTAACTATGGCTACACCTTC. The variable domain in full, completed from reference TRBV5-4 and TRBJ1-2, reads ETGVTQSPTHLIKTRGQQVTLRCSSQSGHNTVSWYQQALGQGPQFIFQYYREEENGRGNFPPRFSGLQFPNYSSELNVNALELDDSALYLCASSTEYRIANYGYTFGSGTRLTVV.

The chain joins TRBV11-2 to TRBJ2-7; maybe TRBD2 (5 bases). The germline V gene encodes CDR1 SGHAT and CDR2 FQNNGV. V was cut by 0 bases and J by 4 bases, with 7 bases left in between. The CDR3 consists of 13 residues. CDR3: CASSLDRTYEQYF. Written as DNA, the CDR3 is TGTGCCAGCAGCTTAGATCGGACTTACGAGCAGTACTTC.

The chain uses TRBV6-1 and TRBJ2-1, with TRBD2 identical over 7 bases. Germline CDR1 and CDR2: MNHNS and SASEGT. V lost 3 bases and J lost 4; bases outside the gene matches: 6. This CDR3 contains 15 residues. The CDR3 nucleotides read TGTGCCAGCAGTGATATGTGGGGGGGGTACAATGAGCAGTTCTTC. It specifies CASSDMWGGYNEQFF.

This rearrangement joins TRBV5-1 to TRBJ2-3, with D unresolved. The CDR3 has 12 amino acids. Germline CDR1 is SGHRS and CDR2 is YFSETQ. V was shortened by 4 bases and J by 2 bases, with 5 bases between the two germline ends. CDR3 DNA sequence: TGCGCCAGCAGCCCCGACACAGATACGCAGTATTTT. Its protein product is CASSPDTDTQYF.

This sequence joins TRBV7-6 and TRBJ1-6, with D perhaps TRBD1 (6 bases). V lost 5 bases and J lost 0, with 8 bases in between. This CDR3 has 15 amino acids. Germline CDR1 reads SGHVS; CDR2 reads FNYEAQ. The CDR3 DNA reads as TGTGCCAGCAGCAGGACAGACTCCTATAATTCACCCCTCCACTTT. It specifies CASSRTDSYNSPLHF.

As for this clone: At the DNA level, this CDR3 is encoded by other sequences in the same sample as well. The chain employs TRBV2 and TRBJ2-7, with TRBD1 matching over 9 bases. Germline CDR1 SNHLY, CDR2 FYNNEI. Losses at the gene ends were 3 bases for V and 3 bases for J; bases not matched to a gene: 0. The CDR3 consists of 13 residues. DNA for the CDR3: TGTGCCAGCAGTGAGGACAGGGGCTACGAGCAGTACTTC. Translation: CASSEDRGYEQYF.

This clone has just one count. The chain uses TRBV5-1 and TRBJ1-3; D is undetermined. Germline V lookup: CDR1 SGHRS, CDR2 YFSETQ. The CDR3 loop spans 15 amino acids. V was pared by 0 bases and J by 0 bases, with 7 bases between. As DNA, the CDR3 is TGCGCCAGCAGCTTGGATGGGGACTCTGGAAACACCATATATTTT. It specifies CASSLDGDSGNTIYF. Drawing the rest from reference TRBV5-1 and TRBJ1-3, the complete variable domain is KAGVTQTPRYLIKTRGQQVTLSCSPISGHRSVSWYQQTPGQGLQFLFEYFSETQRNKGNFPGRFSGRQFSNSRSEMNVSTLELGDSALYLCASSLDGDSGNTIYFGEGSWLTVV.

CDR3 DNA: TGTGCCAGCAGCCAAGCGTTCAGTTCCTATGGCTACACCTTC. Protein sequence: CASSQAFSSYGYTF. The rearrangement uses TRBV4-2 and TRBJ1-2; D unresolved. The ends were cut back, 1 base at V and 4 bases at J, with 10 bases in the middle. Germline CDR1 LGHNA, CDR2 YNFKEQ. This CDR3 comprises 14 residues.

V usage is TRBV27 and J usage is TRBJ2-3; 12 bases match TRBD2. The germline V gene has CDR1 MNHEY and CDR2 SMNVEV (reference sequence). After removal of 6 bases from V and 5 bases from J, the junction contained 9 bases not matched to a gene. This CDR3 comprises 16 residues. The DNA for the CDR3 is TGTGCCAGCAGATCTAGCGGGGGGGCCTTAGAAGATACGCAGTATTTT. Its protein is CASRSSGGALEDTQYF.

The chain joins TRBV25-1 to TRBJ2-7, with D unclear. V dropped 1 base and J dropped 7 bases, with 14 bases sitting between them. Germline V gene sequence: CDR1 MGHDK, CDR2 SYGVNS. This CDR3 has 14 residues. The CDR3 sequence: CASSESGRSLEQYF. As DNA, the CDR3 is TGTGCCAGCAGTGAATCGGGCAGGTCCTTGGAGCAGTACTTC.

The gene calls are TRBV5-5 and TRBJ1-1; D might be TRBD1 (5 bases). This CDR3 has 14 residues. Germline CDR1 reads SGHKS; CDR2 reads YYEKEE (reference sequence). V was cut by 3 bases and J by 5 bases, with 14 bases left in between. CDR3 nucleotides: TGTGCCAGCAGCTATACGGGCGAGGGGACTGAAGCTTTCTTT. It yields the protein CASSYTGEGTEAFF.

The CDR3 sequence: CASTDDDGNTIYF. The CDR3 DNA is TGTGCCAGTACTGACGATGATGGAAACACCATATATTTT. This chain uses TRBV19 with TRBJ1-3; no firm D call. Trimming removed 7 bases at V and 3 bases at J, with 10 bases between. Germline V gene sequence: CDR1 LNHDA, CDR2 SQIVND (reference sequence). CDR3 length: 13 residues.

The genes are TRBV5-4 and TRBJ2-7, with TRBD1 matching 7 bases. The length of the CDR3 is 13 residues. V gave up 0 bases and J gave up 6 bases; unmatched junction bases: 3. Germline V gene lookup returns CDR1 SGHNT and CDR2 YYREEE (reference sequence). The DNA for the CDR3 is TGTGCCAGCAGCTTGGCGTCAGGGGGCGAGCAGTACTTC. It yields the protein CASSLASGGEQYF.

The chain combines TRBV4-3 with TRBJ2-3; weak D call: TRBD1 (5 bases). In germline, CDR1 is LGHNA, CDR2 YSLEER. V gave up 4 bases and J gave up 1 base, with 15 bases separating them. The CDR3 sequence is 16 residues long. The CDR3 reads CASSPFRDGGTDTQYF. CDR3 sequence (DNA): TGCGCCAGCAGCCCGTTCAGGGATGGTGGCACAGATACGCAGTATTTT.

V usage is TRBV4-1 and J usage is TRBJ1-1; weak D call: TRBD1 (5 bases). The V end was cut by 4 bases, the J end by 1 base, with 10 bases between. Germline values: CDR1 MGHRA, CDR2 YSYEKL. The CDR3 has 14 amino acids. The CDR3 DNA follows: TGCGCCAGCAGCCCAGGACAAGGGAACACTGAAGCTTTCTTT. The encoded protein is CASSPGQGNTEAFF.

The rearrangement links TRBV15 to TRBJ1-5; 8 nucleotides line up with TRBD1. Germline values: CDR1 LNHNV, CDR2 YYDKDF (reference sequence). V lost 4 bases to trimming and J lost 5 bases; unmatched junction nucleotides: 7. The CDR3 has 15 residues. The CDR3 loop is CATSTWGTGYQPQHF. CDR3 DNA sequence: TGTGCCACCAGCACCTGGGGGACAGGATATCAGCCCCAGCATTTT. The whole variable domain, remainder taken from reference TRBV15 and TRBJ1-5, is DAMVIQNPRYQVTQFGKPVTLSCSQTLNHNVMYWYQQKSSQAPKLLFHYYDKDFNNEADTPDNFQSRRPNTSFCFLDIRSPGLGDTAMYLCATSTWGTGYQPQHFGDGTRLSIL.

The rearrangement joins TRBV5-6 to TRBJ2-2; D might be TRBD1 (6 bases). In germline, CDR1 is SGHDT, CDR2 YYEEEE. The CDR3 totals 14 residues. Trimming removed 3 bases from V and 6 bases from J, with 12 bases in between. The CDR3 DNA reads TGTGCCAGCAGCTCCAGACAGGAGTCCGGGGAGCTGTTTTTT. Protein: CASSSRQESGELFF.

This clone was seen just once. V gene TRBV6-5 combines with J gene TRBJ2-6, with D unclear. Germline lookup yields CDR1 MNHEY and CDR2 SVGAGI. The CDR3 contains 13 residues. Deletions cut 0 bases from V and 3 bases from J, with 0 bases between. CDR3 region: CASSYSGANVLTF. For the CDR3, the DNA is TGTGCCAGCAGTTACTCTGGGGCCAACGTCCTGACTTTC.

The V gene is TRBV4-1, the J gene TRBJ2-3; tentative D call: TRBD1 (6 bases). This CDR3 has 15 amino acids. Germline V CDR1 and CDR2: MGHRA, YSYEKL. Trimming removed 2 bases at V and 3 bases at J, with 12 bases between. As DNA, the CDR3 is TGCGCCAGCAGCCAATGGGGGCGTTCTACAGATACGCAGTATTTT. It translates to CASSQWGRSTDTQYF.

This clone has more than one count but fewer than ten. The chain has TRBV27 and TRBJ1-6; TRBD1 is a possible D gene (5 bases). V lost 3 bases and J lost 10, with 13 bases in between. The CDR3 consists of 14 residues. CDR1 and CDR2 from the germline V gene are MNHEY and SMNVEV (reference sequence). The CDR3 DNA follows: TGTGCCAGCAGTTTCCTCAGAGGGGTGTCACCCCTCCACTTT. It yields the protein CASSFLRGVSPLHF.

The CDR3 nucleotides read TGTGCCAGTAGTCCCACCGGGACGGCTAACTATGGCTACACCTTC. This translates into CASSPTGTANYGYTF. The rearrangement joins TRBV19 to TRBJ1-2; maybe TRBD1 (5 bases). Trimming stripped 5 bases from V and 0 bases from J, with 13 bases between. This CDR3 has 15 amino acids. The germline V gene has CDR1 LNHDA and CDR2 SQIVND (reference sequence).

The V gene is TRBV5-5, the J gene TRBJ1-4; D might be TRBD1 (6 bases). The CDR3 has 15 amino acids. CDR1 is SGHKS, CDR2 YYEKEE, per germline (reference sequence). Trimming removed 0 bases from V and 6 bases from J, with 12 bases in between. The CDR3 reads CASSLGTGTYEKLFF. The CDR3 coding sequence is TGTGCCAGCAGCTTGGGAACAGGGACATATGAAAAACTGTTTTTT.

This sequence joins TRBV5-5 and TRBJ2-3; D ambiguous. Germline CDR1 and CDR2: SGHKS and YYEKEE (reference sequence). This CDR3 has 14 amino acids. The V and J ends lost 2 bases and 1 base respectively, with 8 bases between them. The CDR3 DNA follows: TGTGCCAGCAGCTTAAACAGCGGCACAGATACGCAGTATTTT. Translation: CASSLNSGTDTQYF.

The chain is built from TRBV25-1 and TRBJ2-6; D ambiguous. The V end lost 4 bases, the J end lost 1 base, and 5 bases lay between the germline ends. Germline V gene lookup returns CDR1 MGHDK and CDR2 SYGVNS. This CDR3 contains 14 residues. CDR3: CASSAFSGANVLTF. The CDR3 DNA follows: TGTGCCAGCAGTGCCTTTTCTGGGGCCAACGTCCTGACTTTC.

This clone was seen a single time. The CDR3 DNA sequence: TGTGCCAGTAGTACGACAGGGGTTAGCTATGGCTACACCTTC. Its protein product is CASSTTGVSYGYTF. The chain combines TRBV19 with TRBJ1-2, with 8 positions matching TRBD1. The CDR3 spans 14 residues. J gave up 4 bases and V 4 bases, and 5 bases lay outside the gene matches. The germline V gene encodes CDR1 LNHDA and CDR2 SQIVND (reference sequence).